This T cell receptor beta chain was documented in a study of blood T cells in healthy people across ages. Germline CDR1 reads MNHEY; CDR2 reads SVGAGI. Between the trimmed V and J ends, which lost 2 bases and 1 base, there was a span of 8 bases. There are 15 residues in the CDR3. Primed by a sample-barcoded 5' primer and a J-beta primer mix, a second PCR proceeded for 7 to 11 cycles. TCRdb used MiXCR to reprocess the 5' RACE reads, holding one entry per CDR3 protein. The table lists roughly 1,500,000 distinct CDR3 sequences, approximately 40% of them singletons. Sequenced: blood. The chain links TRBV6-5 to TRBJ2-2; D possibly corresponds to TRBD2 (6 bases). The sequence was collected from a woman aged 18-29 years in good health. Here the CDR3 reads CASSYGGGNTGELFF. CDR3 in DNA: TGTGCCAGCAGTTACGGGGGAGGGAACACCGGGGAGCTGTTTTTT.